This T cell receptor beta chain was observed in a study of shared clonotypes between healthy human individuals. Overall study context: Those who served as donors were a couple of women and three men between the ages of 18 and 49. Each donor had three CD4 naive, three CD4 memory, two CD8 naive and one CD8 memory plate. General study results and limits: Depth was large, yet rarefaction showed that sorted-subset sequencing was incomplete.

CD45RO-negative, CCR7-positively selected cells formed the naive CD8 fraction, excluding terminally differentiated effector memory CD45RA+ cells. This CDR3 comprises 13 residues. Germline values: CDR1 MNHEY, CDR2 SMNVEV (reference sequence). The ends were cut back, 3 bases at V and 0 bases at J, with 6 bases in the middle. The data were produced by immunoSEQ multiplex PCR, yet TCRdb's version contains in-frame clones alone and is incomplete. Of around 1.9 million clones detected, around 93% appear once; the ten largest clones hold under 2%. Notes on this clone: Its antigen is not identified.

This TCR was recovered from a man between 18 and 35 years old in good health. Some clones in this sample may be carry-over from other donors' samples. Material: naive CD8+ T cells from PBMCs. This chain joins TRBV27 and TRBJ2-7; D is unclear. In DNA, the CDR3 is TGTGCCAGCAGTTTCTACGTCTCCTACGAGCAGTACTTC. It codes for CASSFYVSYEQYF.